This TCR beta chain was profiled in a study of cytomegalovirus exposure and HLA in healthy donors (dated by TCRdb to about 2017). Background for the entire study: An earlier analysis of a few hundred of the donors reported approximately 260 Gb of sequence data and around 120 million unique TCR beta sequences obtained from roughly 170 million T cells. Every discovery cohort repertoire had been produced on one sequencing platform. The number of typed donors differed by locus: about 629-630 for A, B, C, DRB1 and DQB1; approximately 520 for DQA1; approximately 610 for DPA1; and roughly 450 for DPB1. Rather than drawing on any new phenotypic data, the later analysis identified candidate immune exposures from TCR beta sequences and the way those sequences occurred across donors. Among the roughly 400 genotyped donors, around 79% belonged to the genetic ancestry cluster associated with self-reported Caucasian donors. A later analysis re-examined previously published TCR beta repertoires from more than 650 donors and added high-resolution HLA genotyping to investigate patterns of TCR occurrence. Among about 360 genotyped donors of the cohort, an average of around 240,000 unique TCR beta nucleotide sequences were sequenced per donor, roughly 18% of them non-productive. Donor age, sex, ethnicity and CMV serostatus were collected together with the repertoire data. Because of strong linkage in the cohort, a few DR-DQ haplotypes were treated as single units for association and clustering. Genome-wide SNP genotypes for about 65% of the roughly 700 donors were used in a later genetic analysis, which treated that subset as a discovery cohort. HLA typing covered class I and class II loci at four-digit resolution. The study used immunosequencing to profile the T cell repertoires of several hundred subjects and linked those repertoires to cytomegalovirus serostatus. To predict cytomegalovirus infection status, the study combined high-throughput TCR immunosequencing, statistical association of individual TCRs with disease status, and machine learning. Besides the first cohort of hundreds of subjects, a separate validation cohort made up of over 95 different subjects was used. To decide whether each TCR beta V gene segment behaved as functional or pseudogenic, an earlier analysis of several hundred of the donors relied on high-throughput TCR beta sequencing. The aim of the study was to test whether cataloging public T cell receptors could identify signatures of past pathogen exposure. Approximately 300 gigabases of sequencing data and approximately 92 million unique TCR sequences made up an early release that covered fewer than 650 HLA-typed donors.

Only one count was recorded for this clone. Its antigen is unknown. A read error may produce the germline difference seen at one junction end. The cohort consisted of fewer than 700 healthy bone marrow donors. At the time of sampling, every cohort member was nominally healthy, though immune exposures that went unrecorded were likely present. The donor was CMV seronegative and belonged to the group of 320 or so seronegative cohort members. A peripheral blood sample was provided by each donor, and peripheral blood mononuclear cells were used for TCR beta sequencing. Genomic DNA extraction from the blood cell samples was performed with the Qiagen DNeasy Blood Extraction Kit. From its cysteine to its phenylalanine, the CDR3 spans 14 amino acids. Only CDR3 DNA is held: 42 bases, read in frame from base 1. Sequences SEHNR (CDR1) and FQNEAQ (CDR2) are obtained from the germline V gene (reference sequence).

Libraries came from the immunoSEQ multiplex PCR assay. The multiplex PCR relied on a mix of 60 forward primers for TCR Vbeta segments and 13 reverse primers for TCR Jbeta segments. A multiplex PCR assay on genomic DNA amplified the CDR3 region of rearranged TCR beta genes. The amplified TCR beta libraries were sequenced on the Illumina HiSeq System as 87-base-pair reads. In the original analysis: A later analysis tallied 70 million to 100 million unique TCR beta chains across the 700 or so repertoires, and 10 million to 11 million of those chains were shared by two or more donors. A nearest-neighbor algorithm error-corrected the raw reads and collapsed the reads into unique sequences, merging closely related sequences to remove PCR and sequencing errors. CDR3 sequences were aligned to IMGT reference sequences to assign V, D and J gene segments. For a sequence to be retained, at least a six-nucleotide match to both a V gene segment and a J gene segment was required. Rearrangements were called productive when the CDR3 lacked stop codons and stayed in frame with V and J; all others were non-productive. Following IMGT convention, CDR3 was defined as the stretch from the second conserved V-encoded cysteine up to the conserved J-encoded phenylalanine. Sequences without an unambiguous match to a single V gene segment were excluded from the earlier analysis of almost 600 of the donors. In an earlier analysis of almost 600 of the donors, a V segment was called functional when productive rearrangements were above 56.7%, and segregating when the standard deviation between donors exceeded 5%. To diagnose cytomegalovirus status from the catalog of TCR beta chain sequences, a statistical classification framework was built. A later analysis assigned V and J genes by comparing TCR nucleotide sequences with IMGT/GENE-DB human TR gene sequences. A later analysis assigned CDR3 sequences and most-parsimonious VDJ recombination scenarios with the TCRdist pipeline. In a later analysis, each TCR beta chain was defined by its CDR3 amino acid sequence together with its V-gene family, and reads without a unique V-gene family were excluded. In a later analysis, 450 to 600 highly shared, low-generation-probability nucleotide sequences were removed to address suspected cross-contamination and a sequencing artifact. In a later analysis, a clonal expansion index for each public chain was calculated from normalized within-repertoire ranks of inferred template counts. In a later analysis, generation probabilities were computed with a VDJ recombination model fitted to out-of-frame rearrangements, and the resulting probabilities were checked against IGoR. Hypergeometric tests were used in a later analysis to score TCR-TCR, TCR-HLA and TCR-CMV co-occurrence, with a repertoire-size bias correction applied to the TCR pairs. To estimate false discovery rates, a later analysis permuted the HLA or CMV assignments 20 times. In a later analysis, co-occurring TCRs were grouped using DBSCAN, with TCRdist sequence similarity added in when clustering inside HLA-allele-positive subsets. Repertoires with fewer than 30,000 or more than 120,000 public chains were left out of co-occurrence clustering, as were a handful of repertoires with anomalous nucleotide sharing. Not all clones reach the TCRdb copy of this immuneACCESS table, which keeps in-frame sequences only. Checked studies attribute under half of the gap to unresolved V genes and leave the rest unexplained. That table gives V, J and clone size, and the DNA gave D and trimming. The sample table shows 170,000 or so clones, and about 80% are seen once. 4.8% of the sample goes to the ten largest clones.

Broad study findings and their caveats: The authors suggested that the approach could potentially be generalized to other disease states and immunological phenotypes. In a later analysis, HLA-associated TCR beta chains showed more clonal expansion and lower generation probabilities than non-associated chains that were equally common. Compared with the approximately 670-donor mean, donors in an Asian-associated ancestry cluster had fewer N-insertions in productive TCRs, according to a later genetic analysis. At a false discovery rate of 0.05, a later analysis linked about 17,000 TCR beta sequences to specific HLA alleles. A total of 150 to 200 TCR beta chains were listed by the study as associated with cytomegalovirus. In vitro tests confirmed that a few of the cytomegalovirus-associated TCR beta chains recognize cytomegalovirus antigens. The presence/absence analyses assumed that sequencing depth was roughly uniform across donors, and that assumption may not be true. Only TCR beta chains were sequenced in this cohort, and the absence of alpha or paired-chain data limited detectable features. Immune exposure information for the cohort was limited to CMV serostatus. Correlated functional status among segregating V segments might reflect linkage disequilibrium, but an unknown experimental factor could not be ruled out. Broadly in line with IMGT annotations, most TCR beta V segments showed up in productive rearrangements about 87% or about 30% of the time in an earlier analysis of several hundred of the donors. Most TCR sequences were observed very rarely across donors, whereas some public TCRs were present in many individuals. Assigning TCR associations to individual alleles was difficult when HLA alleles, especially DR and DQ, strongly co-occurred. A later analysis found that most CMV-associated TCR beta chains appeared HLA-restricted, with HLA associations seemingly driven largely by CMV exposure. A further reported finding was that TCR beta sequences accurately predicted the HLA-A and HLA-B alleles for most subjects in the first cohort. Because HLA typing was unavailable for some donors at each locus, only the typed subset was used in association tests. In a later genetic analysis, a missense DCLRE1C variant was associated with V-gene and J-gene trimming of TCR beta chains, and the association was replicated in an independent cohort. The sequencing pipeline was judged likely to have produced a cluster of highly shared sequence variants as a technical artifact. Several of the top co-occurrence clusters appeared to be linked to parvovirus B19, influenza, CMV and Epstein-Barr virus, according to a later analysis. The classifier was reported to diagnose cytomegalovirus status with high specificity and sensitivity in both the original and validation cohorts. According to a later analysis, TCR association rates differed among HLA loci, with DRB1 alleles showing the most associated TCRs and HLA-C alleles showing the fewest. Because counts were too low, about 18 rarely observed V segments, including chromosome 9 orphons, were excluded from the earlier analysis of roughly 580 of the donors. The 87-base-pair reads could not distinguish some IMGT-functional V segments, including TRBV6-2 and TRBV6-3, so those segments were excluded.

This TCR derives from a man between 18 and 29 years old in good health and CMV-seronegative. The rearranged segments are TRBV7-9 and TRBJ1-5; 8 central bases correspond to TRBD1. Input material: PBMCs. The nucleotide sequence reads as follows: TGTTCCAGCAGTCGTACAGGGGGGGATCAGCCCCAGCATTTT. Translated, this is CSSSRTGGDQPQHF.